This T cell receptor (beta chain) was retrieved from a study of T cells in Graves' hyperthyroidism and ophthalmopathy. Note on this clonotype: The antigen remains undetermined.

Researchers barred patients who had uncontrolled infection, other autoimmune disease, pregnancy or lactation. Whole-study results and caveats: Ophthalmopathy prediction by the model preceded onset by a median roughly 6.3 months. Most thyroid clonotypes that were expanded above 0.001 also turned up in blood. Through a model of 13 V-J features, ophthalmopathy was separated from stable hyperthyroidism.

TCR beta CDR3 region amplification was performed from RNA transcripts. First-round RT-PCR targeting the TCR CDR3 was performed with the HTBI primer set. MiXCR, applied by TCRdb to the multiplex PCR reads, yields one record per CDR3 protein. The sample yields 480,000 or so distinct CDR3 sequences, around 43% seen once. The CDR3 loop spans 13 amino acids. Between the trimmed V and J ends, which lost 2 bases and 4 bases, there was a span of 11 bases. Germline V CDR1 and CDR2: DFQATT, SNEGSKA (reference sequence). Material: peripheral blood or thyroid tissue (not recorded which). The V gene is TRBV20-1, the J gene TRBJ1-2, with unresolved D. This sequence originates from an adult woman with Graves' disease, either hyperthyroidism or ophthalmopathy (not recorded which). Here the CDR3 DNA reads TGCAGTGCTAGACCTCACGGGGTCTATGGCTACACCTTC. It specifies CSARPHGVYGYTF.